These 6 T cell receptor beta chains originate from one sample sequenced in a study of blood T cell repertoires in COVID-19. Sequenced by immunoSEQ multiplex PCR; TCRdb stores in-frame clones only, minus some. This repertoire shows 45,000 or so clones, roughly 88% found once; its top ten account for 25% to 35%. Sample: peripheral blood. These TCRs come from a woman older than 75 with acute or convalescent COVID-19.

V is TRBV2 and J is TRBJ2-3; a weak D match, TRBD1 (5 bases). Germline V gives CDR1 SNHLY, CDR2 FYNNEI. There are 11 residues in the CDR3. Trimming shortened V by 6 bases and J by 7 bases, and 8 bases separated the two germline ends. CDR3 nucleotide sequence: TGTGCCAGCAGGACAGAATATACGCAGTATTTT. Translated, it gives CASRTEYTQYF.

The chain couples TRBV12-3 or TRBV12-4 to TRBJ2-7, with D possibly TRBD2 on 5 matching bases. Trimming pared 6 bases from V and 3 bases from J, leaving 12 bases between. CDR3 length: 13 residues. This CDR3 reads CASSTGRGYEQYF. CDR3 coding DNA: TGTGCCAGCAGCACTGGCCGGGGCTACGAGCAGTACTTC.

This chain links TRBV9 with TRBJ2-7; perhaps TRBD2 as D (6 bases). Germline CDR1 is SGDLS and CDR2 is YYNGEE. The CDR3 runs 14 residues. Trimming left V 3 bases short and J 2 bases short, with 12 bases between. In DNA, the CDR3 is TGTGCCAGCAGCGCCCGCGGGATGACCTACGAGCAGTACTTC. Protein sequence: CASSARGMTYEQYF.

The chain uses TRBV9 and TRBJ2-2; 7 bases agree with TRBD1. The ends lost 6 bases at V and 2 bases at J; junction bases unmatched: 4. Germline CDR1 reads SGDLS; CDR2 reads YYNGEE. This CDR3 comprises 14 residues. CDR3 DNA: TGTGCCAGCAATTGGGACAGCAACACCGGGGAGCTGTTTTTT. As protein: CASNWDSNTGELFF. Combining the CDR3 with reference TRBV9 and TRBJ2-2 gives the whole variable domain DSGVTQTPKHLITATGQRVTLRCSPRSGDLSVYWYQQSLDQGLQFLIQYYNGEERAKGNILERFSAQQFPDLHSELNLSSLELGDSALYFCASNWDSNTGELFFGEGSRLTVL.

CDR3 sequence (DNA): TGTGCCAGCAGCACCGAGGGCCCTGGGGCCAACGTCCTGACTTTC. Its translation: CASSTEGPGANVLTF. The gene calls are TRBV9 and TRBJ2-6, with a tentative D call TRBD2 (5 bases). The V gene's germline CDR1 is SGDLS and CDR2 YYNGEE. The CDR3 is 15 amino acids. V was shortened by 4 bases and J by 2 bases, with 10 bases between the two germline ends.

This sequence joins TRBV28 and TRBJ2-2, with 11 bases that match TRBD2. The germline V gene encodes CDR1 MDHEN and CDR2 SYDVKM. The length of the CDR3 is 17 residues. V trimming: 6 bases; J trimming: 1 base; junction bases outside the gene matches: 7. CDR3 nucleotides: TGTGCCAGCAGCCCATATGGACTAGCGGGGAACACCGGGGAGCTGTTTTTT. Its protein is CASSPYGLAGNTGELFF.